This T cell receptor beta chain was retrieved from a study of CD4 and CD8 cells across lung adenocarcinoma regions (dated by TCRdb to 2017 to 2018). At the level of the whole study: To look at intratumor heterogeneity in the T cell receptor repertoire, the study compared tumor centers against tumor margins.

The library was built by means of PCR. The listed sequencing device is HiSeq X Ten. TCRdb reran the public reads through fastp at Q25 and MiXCR, keeping productive beta chains. Rows are unified per CDR3 protein, each entry keeping the most common DNA and genes. The sample data list several thousand distinct CDR3 sequences, and almost 60% of these were observed just once. 16% of the sample belongs to the ten largest clones. About this clonotype: This receptor's antigen is unknown. No much larger clone is present one base from it, and per-base qualities are unavailable.

Patients with localized lung adenocarcinoma, a subtype of non-small cell lung cancer, were used as donors. These samples came from the centers of localized lung adenocarcinomas. For TCR repertoire analysis, CD4+ T cells from tumor tissue were profiled separately from CD8+ T cells. Including the terminal cysteine and phenylalanine, the CDR3 comprises 14 residues. The DNA shown is the 42-base CDR3, in frame from base 1. V is shortened by 8 bases, J by 6 bases, and the region joining them spans 19 bases. The chain uses TRBV12-3 or TRBV12-4 and TRBJ2-5, with a weak D call of TRBD2 (5 bases match). The sequenced material came from CD4+ T cells from the center of a lung tumor. The cell subset or site label here, explained by the study, means: tumor center region. The TCR comes from a male donor with lung adenocarcinoma. The CD4 and CD8 labels of this study may be unreliable. The DNA sequence reads TGTGCCAGCCGGCCGGGCGGGTCGGCGCAGACCCAGTACTTC. Its protein reads: CASRPGGSAQTQYF.